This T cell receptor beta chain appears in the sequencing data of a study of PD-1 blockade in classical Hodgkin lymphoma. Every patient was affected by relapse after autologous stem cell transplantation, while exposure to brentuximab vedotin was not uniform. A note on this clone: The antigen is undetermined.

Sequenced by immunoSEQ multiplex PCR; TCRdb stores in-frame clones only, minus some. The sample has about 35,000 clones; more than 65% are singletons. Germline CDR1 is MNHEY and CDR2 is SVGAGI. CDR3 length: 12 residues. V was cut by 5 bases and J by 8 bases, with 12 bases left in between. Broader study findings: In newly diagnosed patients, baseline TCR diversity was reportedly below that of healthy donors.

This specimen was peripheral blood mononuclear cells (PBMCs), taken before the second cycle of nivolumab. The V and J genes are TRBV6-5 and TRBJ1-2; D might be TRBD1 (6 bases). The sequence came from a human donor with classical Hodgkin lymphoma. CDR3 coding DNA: TGTGCCAGCAGTCTAGGGGGGATCGGCTACACCTTC. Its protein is CASSLGGIGYTF.